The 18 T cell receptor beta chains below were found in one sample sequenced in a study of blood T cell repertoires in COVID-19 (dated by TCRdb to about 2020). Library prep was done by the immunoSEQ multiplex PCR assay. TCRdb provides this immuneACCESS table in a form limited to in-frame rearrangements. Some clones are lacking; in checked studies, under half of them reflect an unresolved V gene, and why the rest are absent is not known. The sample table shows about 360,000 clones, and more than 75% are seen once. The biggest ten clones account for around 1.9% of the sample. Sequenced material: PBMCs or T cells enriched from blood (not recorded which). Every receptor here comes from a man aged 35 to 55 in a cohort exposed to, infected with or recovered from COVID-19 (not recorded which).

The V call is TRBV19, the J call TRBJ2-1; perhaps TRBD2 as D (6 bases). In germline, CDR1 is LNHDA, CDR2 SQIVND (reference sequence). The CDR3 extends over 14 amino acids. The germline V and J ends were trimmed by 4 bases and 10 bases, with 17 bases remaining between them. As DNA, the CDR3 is TGTGCCAGTAGTACCTCGCGCGGGGCCTACGAGCAGTTCTTC. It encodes CASSTSRGAYEQFF. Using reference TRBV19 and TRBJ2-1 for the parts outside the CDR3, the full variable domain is DGGITQSPKYLFRKEGQNVTLSCEQNLNHDAMYWYRQDPGQGLRLIYYSQIVNDFQKGDIAEGYSVSREKKESFPLTVTSAQKNPTAFYLCASSTSRGAYEQFFGPGTRLTVL.

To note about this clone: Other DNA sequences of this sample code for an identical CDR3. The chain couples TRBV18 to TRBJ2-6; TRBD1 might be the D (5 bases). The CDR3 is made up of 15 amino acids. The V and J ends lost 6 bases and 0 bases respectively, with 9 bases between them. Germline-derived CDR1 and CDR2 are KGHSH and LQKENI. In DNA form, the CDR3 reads TGTGCCAGCTCTCGACAGAGCTCTGGGGCCAACGTCCTGACTTTC. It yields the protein CASSRQSSGANVLTF.

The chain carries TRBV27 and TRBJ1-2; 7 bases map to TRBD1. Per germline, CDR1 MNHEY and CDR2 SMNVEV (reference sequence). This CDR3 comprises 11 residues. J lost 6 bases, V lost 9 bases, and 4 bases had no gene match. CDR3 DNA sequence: TGTGCCAGTGGACAGGCTGATGGCTACACCTTC. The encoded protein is CASGQADGYTF.

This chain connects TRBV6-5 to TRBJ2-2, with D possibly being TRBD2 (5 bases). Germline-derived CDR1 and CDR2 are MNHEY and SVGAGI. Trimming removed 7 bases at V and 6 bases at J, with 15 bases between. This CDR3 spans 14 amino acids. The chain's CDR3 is CASITSRGSGELFF. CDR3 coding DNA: TGTGCCAGCATAACCTCCCGGGGTTCCGGGGAGCTGTTTTTT.

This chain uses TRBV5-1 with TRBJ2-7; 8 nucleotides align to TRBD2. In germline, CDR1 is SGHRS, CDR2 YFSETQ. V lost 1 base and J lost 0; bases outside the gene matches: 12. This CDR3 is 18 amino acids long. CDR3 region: CASSLKGLAGDYSYEQYF. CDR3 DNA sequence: TGCGCCAGCAGCTTGAAAGGCCTAGCGGGCGACTACTCCTACGAGCAGTACTTC. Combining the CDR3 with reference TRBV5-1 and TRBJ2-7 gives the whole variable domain KAGVTQTPRYLIKTRGQQVTLSCSPISGHRSVSWYQQTPGQGLQFLFEYFSETQRNKGNFPGRFSGRQFSNSRSEMNVSTLELGDSALYLCASSLKGLAGDYSYEQYFGPGTRLTVT.

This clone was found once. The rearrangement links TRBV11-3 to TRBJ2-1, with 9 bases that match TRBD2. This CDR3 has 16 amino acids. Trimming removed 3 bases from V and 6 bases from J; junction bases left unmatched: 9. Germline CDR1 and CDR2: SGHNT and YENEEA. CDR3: CASSFGLREGGNEQFF. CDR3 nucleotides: TGTGCCAGCAGCTTCGGTTTGCGGGAGGGTGGCAATGAGCAGTTCTTC.

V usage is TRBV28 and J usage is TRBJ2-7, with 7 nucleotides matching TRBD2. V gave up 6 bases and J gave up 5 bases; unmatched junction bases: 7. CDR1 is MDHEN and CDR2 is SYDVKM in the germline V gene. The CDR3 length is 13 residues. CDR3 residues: CASSPREGNEQYF. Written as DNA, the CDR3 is TGTGCCAGCAGCCCGAGGGAGGGTAACGAGCAGTACTTC.

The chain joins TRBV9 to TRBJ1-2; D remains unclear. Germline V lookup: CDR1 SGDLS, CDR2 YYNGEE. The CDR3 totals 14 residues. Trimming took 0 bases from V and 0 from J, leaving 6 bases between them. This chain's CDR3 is CASSVGGANYGYTF. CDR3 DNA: TGTGCCAGCAGCGTAGGCGGAGCTAACTATGGCTACACCTTC.

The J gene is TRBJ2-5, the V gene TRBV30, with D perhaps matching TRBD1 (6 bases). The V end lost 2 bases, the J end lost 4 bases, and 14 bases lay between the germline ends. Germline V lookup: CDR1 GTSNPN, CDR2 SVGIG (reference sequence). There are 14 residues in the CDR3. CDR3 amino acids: CAWSSGVWRETQYF. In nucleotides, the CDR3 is TGTGCCTGGAGTTCAGGGGTATGGAGAGAGACCCAGTACTTC.

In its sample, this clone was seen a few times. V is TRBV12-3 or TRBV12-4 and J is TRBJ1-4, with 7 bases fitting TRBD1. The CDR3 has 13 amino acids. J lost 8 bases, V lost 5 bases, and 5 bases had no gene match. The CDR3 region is CASSNQTGEKLFF. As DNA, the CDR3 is TGTGCCAGCAGTAACCAGACAGGGGAAAAACTGTTTTTT.

CDR3 sequence: CASSFTGVYQETQYF. The DNA for the CDR3 is TGCGCCAGCAGCTTTACGGGGGTGTACCAAGAGACCCAGTACTTC. The chain recombines TRBV5-1 with TRBJ2-5, with TRBD2 as a possible D gene (6 bases). V was shortened by 2 bases and J by 0 bases, with 11 bases between the two germline ends. This CDR3 spans 15 amino acids. Looked up from germline, CDR1 is SGHRS and CDR2 is YFSETQ.

CDR3 in DNA: TGCGCCAGCAGCTTGGTACAGTCGAGCGAAGCTTTCTTT. It specifies CASSLVQSSEAFF. This chain links TRBV5-1 with TRBJ1-1; D is undetermined. Germline CDR1 reads SGHRS; CDR2 reads YFSETQ. The ends were cut back, 0 bases at V and 8 bases at J, with 11 bases in the middle. The CDR3 consists of 13 residues.

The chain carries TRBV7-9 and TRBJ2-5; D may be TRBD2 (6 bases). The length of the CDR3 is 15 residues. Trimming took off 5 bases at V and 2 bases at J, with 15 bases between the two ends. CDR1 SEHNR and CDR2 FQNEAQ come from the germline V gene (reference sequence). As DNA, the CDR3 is TGTGCCAGCAGCAGCATGGGGGGAGTGCAAGAGACCCAGTACTTC. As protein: CASSSMGGVQETQYF.

The CDR3 DNA follows: TGTGCCAGCTCACCAGCTAGCGGACTCACAGATACGCAGTATTTT. Translated: CASSPASGLTDTQYF. The chain recombines TRBV18 with TRBJ2-3, with 7 bases aligning to TRBD2. V lost 2 bases and J lost 2; bases outside the gene matches: 4. Germline V gene lookup returns CDR1 KGHSH and CDR2 LQKENI. The CDR3 has 15 amino acids.

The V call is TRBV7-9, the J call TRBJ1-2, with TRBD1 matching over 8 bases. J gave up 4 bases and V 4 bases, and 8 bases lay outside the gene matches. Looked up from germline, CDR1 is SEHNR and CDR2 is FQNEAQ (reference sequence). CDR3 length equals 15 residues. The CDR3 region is CASSSPQGGIYGYTF. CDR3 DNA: TGTGCCAGCAGCTCACCACAGGGGGGGATCTATGGCTACACCTTC. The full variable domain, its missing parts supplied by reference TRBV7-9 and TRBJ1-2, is DTGVSQNPRHKITKRGQNVTFRCDPISEHNRLYWYRQTLGQGPEFLTYFQNEAQLEKSRLLSDRFSAERPKGSFSTLEIQRTEQGDSAMYLCASSSPQGGIYGYTFGSGTRLTVV.

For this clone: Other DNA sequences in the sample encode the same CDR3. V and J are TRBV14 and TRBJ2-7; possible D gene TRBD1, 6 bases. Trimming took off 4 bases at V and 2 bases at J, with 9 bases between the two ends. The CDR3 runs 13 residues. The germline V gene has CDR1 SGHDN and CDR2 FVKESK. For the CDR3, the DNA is TGTGCCAGCAGCCCGGGACACCCCTACGAGCAGTACTTC. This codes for CASSPGHPYEQYF.

This chain's CDR3 is CASSLLGGTEAFF. The CDR3 nucleotides are TGTGCCAGCAGTTTACTGGGGGGCACTGAAGCTTTCTTT. This chain links TRBV27 with TRBJ1-1; perhaps TRBD1 as D (5 bases). This CDR3 has 13 residues. Germline CDR1 is MNHEY and CDR2 is SMNVEV (reference sequence). The V and J ends lost 2 bases and 4 bases respectively, with 8 bases between them.

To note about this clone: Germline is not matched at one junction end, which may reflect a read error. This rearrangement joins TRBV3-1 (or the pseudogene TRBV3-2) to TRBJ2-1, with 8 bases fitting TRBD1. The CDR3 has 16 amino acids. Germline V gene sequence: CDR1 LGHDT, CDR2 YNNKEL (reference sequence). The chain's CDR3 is CASSHPGQGSHNEQFF. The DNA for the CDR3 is TGTGCCAGCAGCCACCCCGGACAGGGCTCCCACAATGAGCAGTTCTTC.